Below are 12 T cell receptor beta chains sequenced from a single sample in a study of tumor and adjacent non-tumor tissue in lung cancer. RNA was extracted from bulk tissue without any cell sorting. This non-tumor lung sample came from over 3 cm beyond the tumor edge. A modified ARM-PCR protocol with three rounds of nested PCR amplified TCRbeta. MiXCR was run by TCRdb on the multiplex PCR reads, yielding one entry per CDR3 protein. The data contain about 50,000 distinct CDR3 sequences, 74% of them singletons. The source material was distant non-tumor lung tissue. The receptors shown here come from a woman aged 60 to 75 with non-small cell lung cancer.

This chain uses TRBV11-2 with TRBJ1-2; D is perhaps TRBD1 (6 bases). V was clipped by 5 bases and J by 8 bases, with 15 bases between them. CDR3 length: 13 residues. CDR1 is SGHAT, CDR2 FQNNGV, per germline. CDR3 sequence: CASSPNRERGYTF. The CDR3 DNA reads TGTGCCAGCAGCCCCAACAGGGAGAGGGGCTACACCTTC.

Notes on this clonotype: At one end, the junction sequence differs from germline, possibly due to a read error. This sequence joins TRBV4-3 and TRBJ1-6, with D unclear. Per germline, CDR1 LGHNA and CDR2 YSLEER. This CDR3 has 16 residues. CDR3 in amino acids: CASSQTDEGYNSLLHF. The CDR3 bases are TGCGCCAGCAGCCAGACGGACGAGGGCTATAACTCACTCCTCCACTTT.

Regarding this clonotype: One end of the junction varies from germline; a read error may be responsible. The V and J genes are TRBV6-2 or TRBV6-3 and TRBJ2-5, with a tentative D call TRBD1 (5 bases). The germline V gene encodes CDR1 MNHEY and CDR2 SVGEGT. The length of the CDR3 is 14 residues. The CDR3 region is CASSFTGSQDTQYF. In DNA, the CDR3 is TGTGCCAGCAGTTTTACAGGTTCCCAAGATACCCAGTATTTC.

This clonotype is a singleton in its sample. Its ends do not fully match the called genes, so a read error is possible. J is TRBJ2-3 and V is TRBV29-1; possible D gene TRBD1, 8 bases. CDR1 and CDR2 from the germline V gene are SQVTM and ANQGSEA. This CDR3 is built from 14 residues. CDR3 in amino acids: CSVTSRGPGDTQCF. As DNA, the CDR3 is TGCAGCGTGACTAGCAGGGGGCCTGGAGATACGCAGTGTTTT.

As concerns this clonotype: A read error may produce the germline difference seen at one junction end. V is TRBV29-1 and J is TRBJ2-5; 7 nucleotides agree with TRBD2. The CDR3 is 12 residues long. The germline CDR1 and CDR2 sequences are SQVTM and ANQGSEA. The CDR3 coding sequence is TGCAGCGTCGAAGAATTGGGGGGGATTCAGTACTTC. Its protein is CSVEELGGIQYF.

In regard to this clonotype: At one end, the junction sequence differs from germline, possibly due to a read error. The genes are TRBV6-5 and TRBJ2-1; 8 bases line up with TRBD2. CDR1 and CDR2 from the germline V gene are MNHEY and SVGAGI. This CDR3 spans 18 amino acids. DNA for the CDR3: TGTGCCGGCAGTTACTCACCCCCGGGACTAGGGACACACAATGAGCAGTTCTTC. Protein: CAGSYSPPGLGTHNEQFF.

Note on this clonotype: An end of the junction does not agree with germline; a read error may underlie this. The V gene is TRBV12-3 or TRBV12-4, the J gene TRBJ2-5; 12 nucleotides align to TRBD1. The CDR3 is 19 amino acids. The CDR3 nucleotides are TGTGCCAGCAGTTCAAGGGACAGGGGGCCGGTCCGGTACCAAGAGACCCAGCAATTC. Protein: CASSSRDRGPVRYQETQQF.

A few counts support this clonotype. A much larger clone lies one base from this, so it may be a read error. The gene calls are TRBV29-1 and TRBJ1-1, with no clear D. The V gene lost 3 bases and the J gene lost 3 bases, with 11 bases spanning the gap. The CDR3 sequence is 13 residues long. From germline, CDR1 is SQVTM and CDR2 ANQGSEA. CDR3 DNA: TGCAGCGTTGATACGGAAATTTACACTGAAGCTTTCTTT. It is translated as CSVDTEIYTEAFF.

A word on this clonotype: One end of the junction is discordant with germline, which a read error may explain. The chain carries TRBV29-1 and TRBJ2-1; 8 bases are shared with TRBD1. Germline CDR1 SQVTM, CDR2 ANQGSEA. The CDR3 is 14 amino acids. The CDR3 loop is CIVFGQGVYNERFF. CDR3 nucleotide sequence: TGCATCGTTTTCGGACAGGGTGTCTACAATGAGCGGTTCTTC.

As regards this clonotype: Because it lacks the conserved phenylalanine or tryptophan at the end, this CDR3 is likely a read error. The chain employs TRBV14 and TRBJ2-1; D unresolved. CDR3 length: 13 residues. Germline loops: CDR1 SGHDN, CDR2 FVKESK. Written as DNA, the CDR3 is TGTGCCAGCAGTCAAGCGAGAATAAGGGAGCAGTTCTCC. Its translation: CASSQARIREQFS.

With regard to this clonotype: Possible read error: a much larger clone is one base away. CDR3 bases: TGTGCCAGCAGCCCCAGTGGGTCGAATAATGAGCAGTTCTTC. As protein: CASSPSGSNNEQFF. The rearrangement joins TRBV5-4 to TRBJ2-1; no clear D. Germline V lookup: CDR1 SGHNT, CDR2 YYREEE (reference sequence). The CDR3 is 14 amino acids. V gave up 4 bases and J gave up 7 bases, with 15 bases separating them. Drawing the rest from reference TRBV5-4 and TRBJ2-1, the complete variable domain is ETGVTQSPTHLIKTRGQQVTLRCSSQSGHNTVSWYQQALGQGPQFIFQYYREEENGRGNFPPRFSGLQFPNYSSELNVNALELDDSALYLCASSPSGSNNEQFFGPGTRLTVL.

With regard to this clonotype: The junction does not match germline at one end; this may be a read error. The J gene is TRBJ2-3, the V gene TRBV5-1, with D possibly being TRBD2 (7 bases). Germline CDR1 reads SGHRS; CDR2 reads YFSETQ. The CDR3 contains 16 residues. CDR3 loop: CVSSPLGGTNTDTQYF. CDR3 nucleotide sequence: TGCGTCAGCAGCCCTCTGGGAGGGACAAACACAGATACGCAGTATTTT.